This TCR beta chain was captured in a study of shared clonotypes between healthy human individuals. Trimming took 3 bases from V and 2 from J, leaving 6 bases between them. The CDR3 has 13 residues. Germline V gene data show CDR1 as MNHEY and CDR2 as SMNVEV (reference sequence). The study ran the assay at deep level. Genomic DNA from each subset was divided evenly over several immunoSEQ plates. Clones were read by immunoSEQ multiplex PCR, and TCRdb kept only the in-frame ones, dropping some. The sample carries some 2 million clones, over 85% recorded once. A word on this clone: Its antigen is as yet unknown. The sample carries other DNA sequences with the same CDR3.

Regarding the study as a whole: An expected dependence of interdonor clonotype sharing on sequencing depth was noted. Naive subsets usually exceeded memory subsets in estimated richness.

CD45RO-negative, CCR7-selected cells formed the naive CD8 fraction, which excluded terminally differentiated effector memory CD45RA+ cells. This chain links TRBV27 with TRBJ2-3; D not resolved. Sequencing was carried out using naive CD8+ T cells sorted from blood. The clonotype was recovered from a man aged 18 to 35 in good health. The CDR3 here is CASSFRDTDTQYF. The CDR3, as DNA: TGTGCCAGCAGTTTTAGAGACACAGATACGCAGTATTTT.